This T cell receptor beta chain was identified during a study of blood T cell repertoires in COVID-19. In the study overall: Sources were T cells, B-cell-depleted T cells, or PBMCs; the material itself was cDNA or gDNA.

Data came from immunoSEQ multiplex PCR; TCRdb stores just in-frame clones and leaves some out. The sample includes fewer than 200,000 clones, roughly 84% of them seen just once. Recruits, aged about 18 to 90 years, lived in around 24 US areas. The CDR3 contains 15 residues. The germline V gene has CDR1 LGHDT and CDR2 YNNKEL (reference sequence). J lost 3 bases, V lost 4 bases, and 4 bases had no gene match. This receptor was obtained from a man between 60 and 75 years old who had recovered from COVID-19. The chain has TRBV3-1 (or the pseudogene TRBV3-2) and TRBJ2-1, with 9 nucleotides matching TRBD2. The sequenced material came from PBMCs or T cells enriched from blood (not recorded which). DNA for the CDR3: TGTGCCAGCAGCCTTAGCGGGGGAGGCTACAATGAGCAGTTCTTC. This encodes CASSLSGGGYNEQFF.